Below are 25 T cell receptor beta chains sequenced from a single sample in a study of cytotoxic CD8 clonotypes in ibrutinib-treated CLL. Assay used: immunoSEQ multiplex PCR; TCRdb lists only in-frame clones, some missing. The data show 150,000 to 250,000 clones, about 72% seen once. Sequencing was performed on PBMCs, taken after 24 months of ibrutinib treatment. The receptors here all came from a human donor with chronic lymphocytic leukemia.

V is TRBV13 and J is TRBJ2-7, with 10 bases lining up with TRBD1. Germline V gene lookup returns CDR1 PRHDT and CDR2 FYEKMQ (reference sequence). The J segment lost 6 bases and the V segment lost 4 bases, leaving 15 bases of the junction unmatched. The CDR3 extends over 17 amino acids. In DNA form, the CDR3 reads TGTGCCAGCAGCTCGACGCTGTCCGGGACAGGGGTTCCCGAGCAGTACTTC. Encoded protein: CASSSTLSGTGVPEQYF.

The chain carries TRBV29-1 and TRBJ2-7; D not certain. Germline V gene lookup returns CDR1 SQVTM and CDR2 ANQGSEA. There are 13 residues in the CDR3. Trimming shortened V by 4 bases and J by 3 bases, and 13 bases separated the two germline ends. CDR3 DNA sequence: TGCAGCGTTGTGTGGCGTACCAACTACGAGCAGTACTTC. This codes for CSVVWRTNYEQYF.

This chain connects TRBV9 to TRBJ2-1, with D uncertain. With 0 bases removed from V and 9 bases from J, the gap between germline ends came to 10 bases. The CDR3 is 13 residues long. Germline loops: CDR1 SGDLS, CDR2 YYNGEE. The CDR3: CASSVAGVTEQFF. As DNA, the CDR3 is TGTGCCAGCAGCGTAGCAGGTGTCACTGAGCAGTTCTTC.

The V and J genes are TRBV5-6 and TRBJ1-5; D unclear. Germline CDR1 SGHDT, CDR2 YYEEEE. Trimming removed 1 base at V and 3 bases at J, with 8 bases between. CDR3 length: 14 residues. DNA of the CDR3: TGTGCCAGCAGCTTGCTAGGGAACAATCAGCCCCAGCATTTT. Protein sequence: CASSLLGNNQPQHF.

V is TRBV18 and J is TRBJ2-7; 13 bases map to TRBD2. V lost 1 base and J lost 6; bases outside the gene matches: 6. CDR1 is KGHSH and CDR2 is LQKENI in the germline V gene. This CDR3 spans 16 amino acids. CDR3 protein: CASSPRTGTSGTEQYF. In nucleotides, the CDR3 is TGTGCCAGCTCACCACGCACCGGGACTAGCGGGACCGAGCAGTACTTC.

The chain uses TRBV7-2 and TRBJ2-1; perhaps TRBD2 as D (5 bases). In germline, CDR1 is SGHTA, CDR2 FQGNSA. The germline V and J ends were trimmed by 5 bases and 6 bases, with 14 bases remaining between them. The CDR3 extends over 14 amino acids. The CDR3 here is CASSRETAGNEQFF. CDR3 DNA sequence: TGTGCCAGCAGCCGGGAAACGGCGGGCAATGAGCAGTTCTTC.

The rearrangement uses TRBV7-9 and TRBJ2-7; TRBD2 matches at 8 bases. The germline V gene encodes CDR1 SEHNR and CDR2 FQNEAQ (reference sequence). The CDR3 loop spans 16 amino acids. With 2 bases clipped from V and 4 bases from J, the junction kept 10 bases outside the gene matches. CDR3 nucleotides: TGTGCCAGCAGCTTACGGACTAGCCCAATTTGGTACGAGCAGTACTTC. Translation: CASSLRTSPIWYEQYF.

This chain uses TRBV9 with TRBJ2-1; perhaps D is TRBD1 or TRBD2 (5 bases each). V lost 4 bases to trimming and J lost 2 bases, with 13 bases between them. CDR1 is SGDLS, CDR2 YYNGEE, per germline. The CDR3 covers 15 residues. CDR3 amino acids: CASSSRDGTYNEQFF. CDR3 in DNA: TGTGCCAGCAGCTCCCGGGACGGAACCTACAATGAGCAGTTCTTC.

The V call is TRBV11-2, the J call TRBJ1-4; 9 bases fit TRBD1. The CDR3 is 16 residues long. J lost 3 bases, V lost 5 bases, and 7 bases had no gene match. The germline V gene has CDR1 SGHAT and CDR2 FQNNGV. This CDR3 is CASSKGTGGSNEKLFF. Written as DNA, the CDR3 is TGTGCCAGCAGCAAGGGAACAGGGGGCTCTAATGAAAAACTGTTTTTT.

The rearrangement links TRBV4-3 to TRBJ2-7; D not certain. The ends were cut back, 0 bases at V and 1 base at J, with 7 bases in the middle. Germline V gene lookup returns CDR1 LGHNA and CDR2 YSLEER. The CDR3 sequence is 14 residues long. CDR3: CASSQDSGSYEQYF. The CDR3 DNA reads as TGCGCCAGCAGCCAAGATTCCGGATCCTACGAGCAGTACTTC.

Only one count was recorded for this clone. The chain joins TRBV7-2 to TRBJ2-5, with D perhaps TRBD1 or TRBD2 (5 bases each). Germline V gene sequence: CDR1 SGHTA, CDR2 FQGNSA. This CDR3 is built from 17 residues. V lost 3 bases, J lost 5 bases, and 22 bases lay in between. CDR3 nucleotides: TGTGCCAGCAGCTTTCAGATCGGGGCAGGGAGTTGGGAGACCCAGTACTTC. Translating gives CASSFQIGAGSWETQYF.

The chain is built from TRBV10-3 and TRBJ1-2; D is unresolved. The V and J ends lost 4 bases and 2 bases respectively, with 8 bases between them. The germline gives CDR1 ENHRY, CDR2 SYGVKD. The CDR3 spans 13 residues. CDR3 bases: TGTGCCATCAGTGGCGAGAGGAACTATGGCTACACCTTC. This translates into CAISGERNYGYTF.

The chain's CDR3 is CASRGEITTGDRETQYF. For the CDR3, the DNA is TGCGCCAGCAGAGGGGAGATAACGACAGGGGACCGGGAGACCCAGTACTTC. The genes are TRBV5-1 and TRBJ2-5; 8 nucleotides match TRBD1. This CDR3 contains 17 residues. Losses at the gene ends were 5 bases for V and 5 bases for J; bases not matched to a gene: 17. The germline V gene encodes CDR1 SGHRS and CDR2 YFSETQ.

The chain combines TRBV19 with TRBJ2-7; 8 positions agree with TRBD2. V dropped 6 bases and J dropped 5; count of bases not matched to a gene: 9. CDR3 length: 14 amino acids. From germline, CDR1 is LNHDA and CDR2 SQIVND (reference sequence). The CDR3 nucleotides read TGTGCCAGTAGGGTGCGGGGGGAGATCAACGAGCAGTACTTC. This gives the protein CASRVRGEINEQYF.

This rearrangement joins TRBV7-9 to TRBJ2-7; D not certain. The CDR3 totals 12 residues. Trimming shortened V by 4 bases and J by 6 bases, and 10 bases separated the two germline ends. Looked up from germline, CDR1 is SEHNR and CDR2 is FQNEAQ (reference sequence). CDR3 in amino acids: CASSWPTPEQYF. The CDR3 DNA sequence: TGTGCCAGCAGCTGGCCTACCCCCGAGCAGTACTTC.

The chain couples TRBV18 to TRBJ2-2; 12 bases map to TRBD2. Unmatched junction bases numbered 6, after V lost 0 bases and J lost 1 base. Per germline, CDR1 KGHSH and CDR2 LQKENI. The CDR3 totals 19 residues. DNA for the CDR3: TGTGCCAGCTCACCACCGTGGACTAGCGGGAAGGTGAACACCGGGGAGCTGTTTTTT. Protein product: CASSPPWTSGKVNTGELFF.

The chain uses TRBV9 and TRBJ1-4; tentative D call: TRBD1 (5 bases). CDR3 length: 15 amino acids. The V gene's germline CDR1 is SGDLS and CDR2 YYNGEE. Trimming pared 4 bases from V and 3 bases from J, leaving 13 bases between. The CDR3 protein is CASSMGRHANEKLFF. Written as DNA, the CDR3 is TGTGCCAGCAGCATGGGACGGCATGCTAATGAAAAACTGTTTTTT.

The chain joins TRBV27 to TRBJ2-2; D is undetermined. V lost 5 bases and J 8 bases, leaving 9 bases between the germline ends. Germline CDR1 and CDR2: MNHEY and SMNVEV (reference sequence). The CDR3 has 12 amino acids. For the CDR3, the DNA is TGTGCCAGCAGTGAATTGGGAGGGGAGCTGTTTTTT. Protein: CASSELGGELFF.

The chain carries TRBV30 and TRBJ1-2; D not certain. This CDR3 has 13 residues. With 2 bases removed from V and 6 bases from J, the gap between germline ends came to 13 bases. Germline CDR1 is GTSNPN and CDR2 is SVGIG (reference sequence). For the CDR3, the DNA is TGTGCCTGGAGTAATAAGGGTCGGAATGGCTACACCTTC. Translated: CAWSNKGRNGYTF.

There are a few counts of this clone. V and J are TRBV15 and TRBJ1-5; no clear D. V dropped 1 base and J dropped 4 bases, with 11 bases sitting between them. In germline, CDR1 is LNHNV, CDR2 YYDKDF (reference sequence). The CDR3 runs 15 residues. The CDR3 nucleotides read TGTGCCACCAGCAGAGTCGTCGGGGATAATCAGCCCCAGCATTTT. Translation: CATSRVVGDNQPQHF.

This clone was counted a single time. This chain joins TRBV30 and TRBJ2-5; unclear D gene. Germline lookup yields CDR1 GTSNPN and CDR2 SVGIG (reference sequence). This CDR3 contains 12 residues. The V gene lost 0 bases and the J gene lost 3 bases, with 5 bases spanning the gap. This CDR3 reads CAWSVAEETQYF. The CDR3, as DNA: TGTGCCTGGAGTGTGGCAGAAGAGACCCAGTACTTC.

V is TRBV2 and J is TRBJ2-3; D is unresolved. The germline CDR1 and CDR2 sequences are SNHLY and FYNNEI. This CDR3 comprises 12 residues. The V and J ends lost 4 bases and 9 bases respectively, with 11 bases between them. The CDR3 reads CASSAQQGTQYF. CDR3 DNA sequence: TGTGCCAGCAGTGCGCAACAAGGGACGCAGTATTTT. Drawing the rest from reference TRBV2 and TRBJ2-3, the complete variable domain is EPEVTQTPSHQVTQMGQEVILRCVPISNHLYFYWYRQILGQKVEFLVSFYNNEISEKSEIFDDQFSVERPDGSNFTLKIRSTKLEDSAMYFCASSAQQGTQYFGPGTRLTVL.

The J gene is TRBJ2-5, the V gene TRBV10-1; TRBD2 agrees at 13 bases. Looked up from germline, CDR1 is WNHNN and CDR2 is SYGVQD (reference sequence). The CDR3 sequence is 19 residues long. Trimming took 3 bases from V and 4 from J; bases not matched to a gene: 14. The chain's CDR3 is CASSDGLGATSGRRETQYF. The CDR3 nucleotides are TGCGCCAGCAGTGATGGACTAGGGGCGACTAGCGGGAGGAGAGAGACCCAGTACTTC.

The chain employs TRBV29-1 and TRBJ1-1, with D maybe TRBD1 (5 bases). CDR1 is SQVTM, CDR2 ANQGSEA, per germline. The CDR3 sequence is 12 residues long. V lost 5 bases, J lost 1 base, and 8 bases lay in between. The CDR3 here is CSVFRGNTEAFF. The CDR3 DNA reads as TGCAGCGTTTTTAGGGGGAACACTGAAGCTTTCTTT.

This chain connects TRBV6-5 to TRBJ1-1; tentatively, D is TRBD1 (5 bases). The germline V gene has CDR1 MNHEY and CDR2 SVGAGI. The CDR3 runs 12 residues. V lost 6 bases to trimming and J lost 7 bases, with 12 bases between them. CDR3 in amino acids: CASSEGQNEAFF. Here the CDR3 DNA reads TGTGCCAGCAGCGAGGGGCAGAATGAAGCTTTCTTT.